The present entry profiles one T cell receptor beta chain with its context. This entry is derived from a study of sequential checkpoint blockade in melanoma. Study-wide background: Arm A got nivolumab then ipilimumab; arm B the reverse, 1:1.

Treatment of the sample: randomized to nivolumab then ipilimumab (arm A) or the reverse (arm B). None of the patients previously received DNA-damaging chemotherapy. From thawed PBMCs, live CD3+CD8+ cells negative for CD19 and CD56 were sorted. The CDR3 sequence is 19 residues long. Looked up from germline, CDR1 is SGHTA and CDR2 is FQGTGA. V lost 5 bases, J lost 0 bases, and 20 bases lay in between. This table comes from immunoSEQ multiplex PCR, and its TCRdb copy is limited to in-frame clones, with some not included. The sample has 25,000 to 35,000 clones, 85% to 90% seen once. The clonotype originates from a human donor with melanoma. The material sequenced was CD8+ T cells sorted from blood (inferred from file names), taken from a patient given nivolumab and ipilimumab in sequence. The genes are TRBV7-3 and TRBJ2-6, with a tentative D call TRBD2 (7 bases). CDR3: CASSPAGGRISSGANVLTF. Here the CDR3 DNA reads TGTGCCAGCAGCCCCGCCGGGGGGCGGATTTCCTCTGGGGCCAACGTCCTGACTTTC.